This T cell receptor beta chain derives from a study of response to subunit inactivated influenza vaccine. Overall study findings and caveats: Authors suggested few new T cells are recruited by each seasonal influenza vaccination.

One entry per CDR3 protein, called by TCRdb with MiXCR from the RT-PCR reads. The top ten hold around 12% of the sample, which has over 400,000 distinct CDR3 sequences, over 10% seen once. Regarding this clonotype: What it binds is not known.

The germline gives CDR1 LNHDA, CDR2 SQIVND (reference sequence). Deletions cut 3 bases from V and 5 bases from J, with 16 bases between. There are 15 residues in the CDR3. The receptor's source is a man in his forties or fifties who received an inactivated influenza vaccine. The sequencing used PBMCs from blood, collected about 6 weeks after vaccination. The chain links TRBV19 to TRBJ2-5; possibly TRBD1 for D (5 bases). The CDR3 sequence is CASSINPQAGETQYF. In nucleotides, the CDR3 is TGTGCCAGTAGTATCAACCCACAGGCCGGGGAGACCCAGTACTTC.